This T cell receptor beta chain was sequenced during a study of circulating and synovial CD4+ cells in juvenile arthritis. Study-wide results and caveats: Vbeta family usage analysis did not detect the pathogenic-like versus bulk difference.

Germline-derived CDR1 and CDR2 are MNHEY and SMNVEV (reference sequence). CDR3 length equals 15 residues. V lost 4 bases to trimming and J lost 4 bases; unmatched junction nucleotides: 8. A remark on this clone: Its antigen is not known.

Samples derive from patients with active juvenile idiopathic arthritis. Using immunoSEQ multiplex PCR, the repertoire was profiled, and TCRdb retains in-frame clones only, with some absent. The sample yields some 16,000 clones, about 90% seen once. Sequencing was done on a sample of CD4+ T cells from blood. The chain uses TRBV27 and TRBJ2-3; TRBD2 matches 7 bases. The sequence was collected from a human donor with juvenile idiopathic arthritis. The CDR3 region has the DNA TGTGCCAGCAGTTACTGGTTTAGCGGGTCAGATACGCAGTATTTT. Translating gives CASSYWFSGSDTQYF.